What follows are 31 T cell receptor beta chains derived from one specimen sequenced in a study of blood T cell repertoires in COVID-19. The protocol was immunoSEQ multiplex PCR, while the TCRdb copy is restricted to in-frame clones and leaves out a portion. The sample consists of around 300,000 clones, 80% to 90% of them appearing once. Sequenced: PBMCs or T cells enriched from blood (not recorded which). These receptors all stem from a woman aged 18-29 years who had recovered from COVID-19.

The rearrangement links TRBV5-1 to TRBJ1-2; TRBD1 aligns across 7 bases. V lost 8 bases and J lost 8; bases outside the gene matches: 9. The CDR3 contains 12 residues. Germline V gene lookup returns CDR1 SGHRS and CDR2 YFSETQ. Here the CDR3 DNA reads TGCGCCAGTCACGGGACAGCCGGAGGCTACACCTTC. It translates to CASHGTAGGYTF.

This chain uses TRBV6-5 with TRBJ1-6; 8 bases are shared with TRBD1. Germline V gene data show CDR1 as MNHEY and CDR2 as SVGAGI. The CDR3 spans 14 residues. With V trimmed by 2 bases and J by 10 bases, 4 bases remained unmatched. CDR3 bases: TGTGCCAGCAGTTACGGGAACAGGGGGTCACCCCTCCACTTT. Its protein is CASSYGNRGSPLHF.

In its sample, this clone was seen once. This sequence joins TRBV7-8 and TRBJ2-2; maybe TRBD2 (7 bases). With 6 bases removed from V and 4 bases from J, the gap between germline ends came to 21 bases. The V gene's germline CDR1 is SGHVS and CDR2 FQNEAQ. The CDR3 sequence is 17 residues long. The chain's CDR3 is CASRGGIGGRGTGELFF. In DNA, the CDR3 is TGTGCCAGCAGGGGCGGGATCGGGGGGCGCGGCACCGGGGAGCTGTTTTTT.

V is TRBV19 and J is TRBJ1-1; D remains unclear. Germline values: CDR1 LNHDA, CDR2 SQIVND (reference sequence). Between the trimmed V and J ends, which lost 11 bases and 4 bases, there was a span of 23 bases. The CDR3 has 15 residues. CDR3 loop: CAASSLPGGGTEAFF. The CDR3 DNA sequence: TGTGCCGCCAGTAGTCTCCCAGGAGGCGGCACTGAAGCTTTCTTT.

The V and J genes are TRBV7-2 and TRBJ1-5; a weak D match, TRBD1 (6 bases). The CDR3 length is 15 residues. Germline-derived CDR1 and CDR2 are SGHTA and FQGNSA. V was shortened by 1 base and J by 7 bases, with 14 bases between the two germline ends. CDR3 protein: CASSLVGRGDQPQHF. CDR3 nucleotide sequence: TGTGCCAGCAGCTTAGTAGGCAGGGGTGACCAGCCCCAGCATTTT.

The chain employs TRBV10-3 and TRBJ1-1, with TRBD1 as a possible D gene (6 bases). V shed 5 bases and J shed 2 bases, with 9 bases lying between them. The V gene's germline CDR1 is ENHRY and CDR2 SYGVKD. The CDR3 spans 13 residues. CDR3 loop: CAISWTDNTEAFF. The CDR3, as DNA: TGTGCCATCAGTTGGACAGATAACACTGAAGCTTTCTTT.

This chain joins TRBV19 and TRBJ1-1, with a possible D match to TRBD1 (5 bases). The CDR3 spans 14 residues. The germline CDR1 and CDR2 sequences are LNHDA and SQIVND (reference sequence). V was shortened by 2 bases and J by 4 bases, with 11 bases between the two germline ends. CDR3 sequence reads: CASSIKGQGTEAFF. Written as DNA, the CDR3 is TGTGCCAGTAGTATAAAAGGCCAGGGCACTGAAGCTTTCTTT.

This chain links TRBV25-1 with TRBJ1-2, with 11 bases identical to TRBD1. Unmatched junction bases numbered 5, after V lost 4 bases and J lost 4 bases. CDR3 size: 15 residues. Germline V gene data show CDR1 as MGHDK and CDR2 as SYGVNS. The CDR3 is CASSVGTGGAYGYTF. CDR3 bases: TGTGCCAGCAGTGTCGGGACAGGGGGTGCCTATGGCTACACCTTC.

The V and J genes are TRBV7-9 and TRBJ1-3; D is uncertain. The CDR3 spans 12 residues. V dropped 7 bases and J dropped 2 bases, with 6 bases sitting between them. Per the germline V gene, CDR1 is SEHNR and CDR2 is FQNEAQ (reference sequence). Here the CDR3 reads CASTRAGNTIYF. CDR3 coding DNA: TGTGCCAGCACTCGGGCTGGAAACACCATATATTTT. Variable domain in full (rest from reference TRBV7-9 and TRBJ1-3): DTGVSQNPRHKITKRGQNVTFRCDPISEHNRLYWYRQTLGQGPEFLTYFQNEAQLEKSRLLSDRFSAERPKGSFSTLEIQRTEQGDSAMYLCASTRAGNTIYFGEGSWLTVV.

J is TRBJ2-2 and V is TRBV2, with 7 bases that match TRBD2. The CDR3 is 14 amino acids. Trimming removed 3 bases from V and 5 bases from J; junction bases left unmatched: 3. The germline gives CDR1 SNHLY, CDR2 FYNNEI. The CDR3 is CASSDGRGTGELFF. Here the CDR3 DNA reads TGTGCCAGCAGTGATGGGCGGGGGACCGGGGAGCTGTTTTTT.

V usage is TRBV5-1 and J usage is TRBJ2-3; D is unclear. Looked up from germline, CDR1 is SGHRS and CDR2 is YFSETQ. The CDR3 loop spans 15 amino acids. V was clipped by 2 bases and J by 0 bases, with 10 bases between them. CDR3 sequence: CASSFSSLSTDTQYF. CDR3 in DNA: TGCGCCAGCAGCTTTTCGTCCCTCAGCACAGATACGCAGTATTTT.

The chain couples TRBV7-9 to TRBJ1-6; TRBD1 matches at 9 bases. The CDR3 has 15 amino acids. Trimming removed 1 base from V and 7 bases from J; junction bases left unmatched: 2. Germline loops: CDR1 SEHNR, CDR2 FQNEAQ (reference sequence). The CDR3 is CASSLEQGANSPLHF. Written as DNA, the CDR3 is TGTGCCAGCAGCTTAGAACAGGGGGCGAATTCACCCCTCCACTTT. The full variable domain, completed using reference TRBV7-9 and TRBJ1-6, is DTGVSQNPRHKITKRGQNVTFRCDPISEHNRLYWYRQTLGQGPEFLTYFQNEAQLEKSRLLSDRFSAERPKGSFSTLEIQRTEQGDSAMYLCASSLEQGANSPLHFGNGTRLTVT.

V gene TRBV7-3 combines with J gene TRBJ2-3; 16 positions agree with TRBD2. The CDR3 totals 19 residues. Germline V gene data show CDR1 as SGHTA and CDR2 as FQGTGA. With 5 bases clipped from V and 5 bases from J, the junction kept 13 bases outside the gene matches. CDR3 loop: CASSHRGTSGGAGIDTQYF. The CDR3 region has the DNA TGTGCCAGCAGCCACCGCGGGACTAGCGGGGGGGCGGGTATAGATACGCAGTATTTT.

This clone was seen just once. The V and J genes are TRBV7-9 and TRBJ2-2; D might be TRBD2 (5 bases). The V gene's germline CDR1 is SEHNR and CDR2 FQNEAQ (reference sequence). The ends were cut back, 0 bases at V and 5 bases at J, with 7 bases in the middle. The CDR3 has 14 residues. CDR3 DNA sequence: TGTGCCAGCAGCTTAGCGTCGGGAACCGGGGAGCTGTTTTTT. It translates to CASSLASGTGELFF. The full variable domain, rest sourced from reference TRBV7-9 and TRBJ2-2, is DTGVSQNPRHKITKRGQNVTFRCDPISEHNRLYWYRQTLGQGPEFLTYFQNEAQLEKSRLLSDRFSAERPKGSFSTLEIQRTEQGDSAMYLCASSLASGTGELFFGEGSRLTVL.

The rearrangement uses TRBV9 and TRBJ2-2; perhaps TRBD1 as D (5 bases). The CDR3 consists of 14 residues. V was clipped by 2 bases and J by 2 bases, with 7 bases between them. Germline V gene lookup returns CDR1 SGDLS and CDR2 YYNGEE. The CDR3 DNA reads as TGTGCCAGCAGCGTTCAGGGTAACACCGGGGAGCTGTTTTTT. Amino acid sequence: CASSVQGNTGELFF.

The chain has TRBV7-2 and TRBJ1-3, with 7 positions matching TRBD1. Germline V lookup: CDR1 SGHTA, CDR2 FQGNSA. The CDR3 covers 17 residues. Unmatched junction bases numbered 10, after V lost 5 bases and J lost 0 bases. CDR3 amino acids: CASSRDSRTHSGNTIYF. Here the CDR3 DNA reads TGTGCCAGCAGCCGGGACAGCCGGACCCACTCTGGAAACACCATATATTTT. The complete variable domain, with remaining parts taken from reference TRBV7-2 and TRBJ1-3, reads GAGVSQSPSNKVTEKGKDVELRCDPISGHTALYWYRQSLGQGLEFLIYFQGNSAPDKSGLPSDRFSAERTGGSVSTLTIQRTQQEDSAVYLCASSRDSRTHSGNTIYFGEGSWLTVV.

The rearrangement joins TRBV19 to TRBJ1-1; TRBD1 might be the D (6 bases). Trimming shortened V by 6 bases and J by 0 bases, and 11 bases separated the two germline ends. There are 14 residues in the CDR3. Germline CDR1 and CDR2: LNHDA and SQIVND (reference sequence). CDR3 residues: CASSNTGLNTEAFF. The CDR3 nucleotides are TGTGCCAGTAGCAATACAGGGTTGAACACTGAAGCTTTCTTT.

Here the CDR3 reads CASITTGSGYTF. For the CDR3, the DNA is TGTGCCAGCATTACTACAGGTTCTGGCTACACCTTC. V and J are TRBV2 and TRBJ1-2; TRBD1 might be the D (5 bases). This CDR3 has 12 residues. The V gene lost 7 bases and the J gene lost 7 bases, with 13 bases spanning the gap. CDR1 and CDR2 (germline): SNHLY, FYNNEI.

The chain couples TRBV28 to TRBJ1-4, with a weak D call TRBD1 (5 bases). Trimming removed 6 bases from V and 0 bases from J, with 20 bases in between. From germline, CDR1 is MDHEN and CDR2 SYDVKM. The CDR3 totals 18 residues. CDR3 loop: CASRTRMGDSSTNEKLFF. The CDR3 DNA sequence: TGTGCCAGCAGGACCCGGATGGGGGACTCATCAACTAATGAAAAACTGTTTTTT.

The CDR3, as DNA: TGTGCCAGCAGCCATAGCCAGGGACTTTCCTACGAGCAGTACTTC. Its translation is CASSHSQGLSYEQYF. V is TRBV7-9 and J is TRBJ2-7; a weak D match, TRBD2 (6 bases). V dropped 5 bases and J dropped 1 base, with 15 bases sitting between them. Germline V gives CDR1 SEHNR, CDR2 FQNEAQ (reference sequence). This CDR3 contains 15 residues.

This sequence joins TRBV5-4 and TRBJ1-3; D possibly corresponds to TRBD1 (5 bases). Germline V gene sequence: CDR1 SGHNT, CDR2 YYREEE (reference sequence). V was cut by 3 bases and J by 0 bases, with 16 bases left in between. The CDR3 loop spans 17 amino acids. This CDR3 reads CASSSITGHRSGNTIYF. CDR3 coding DNA: TGTGCCAGCAGCTCTATCACAGGTCATCGCTCTGGAAACACCATATATTTT.

The chain recombines TRBV14 with TRBJ1-1; 7 bases are shared with TRBD1. Germline V gene sequence: CDR1 SGHDN, CDR2 FVKESK. This CDR3 comprises 16 residues. Trimming took 2 bases from V and 3 from J; bases not matched to a gene: 9. CDR3 nucleotides: TGTGCCAGCAGCCAACGGACAGGAGGTCCAGACACTGAAGCTTTCTTT. Amino acids: CASSQRTGGPDTEAFF.

The chain recombines TRBV9 with TRBJ1-5, with 7 nucleotides matching TRBD1. There are 16 residues in the CDR3. With V trimmed by 4 bases and J by 3 bases, 10 bases remained unmatched. Germline values: CDR1 SGDLS, CDR2 YYNGEE. CDR3 in amino acids: CASSPGGGGANQPQHF. The CDR3 bases are TGTGCCAGCAGCCCTGGAGGAGGGGGCGCCAATCAGCCCCAGCATTTT.

The V and J genes are TRBV28 and TRBJ1-2; D is unclear. The CDR3 consists of 14 residues. V gave up 3 bases and J gave up 5 bases, with 13 bases separating them. Germline CDR1 is MDHEN and CDR2 is SYDVKM. Written as DNA, the CDR3 is TGTGCCAGCAGTTTCCTCGGATTCGGGTATGGCTACACCTTC. Residues: CASSFLGFGYGYTF.

The chain recombines TRBV12-3 or TRBV12-4 with TRBJ1-2; D is undetermined. This CDR3 is built from 13 residues. Trimming pared 2 bases from V and 5 bases from J, leaving 9 bases between. CDR3 amino acids: CASSLLRTYGYTF. CDR3 coding DNA: TGTGCCAGCAGTTTATTAAGGACTTATGGCTACACCTTC.

The CDR3 sequence: CASSYGTGANYGYTF. For the CDR3, the DNA is TGTGCCAGCAGTTACGGGACAGGAGCTAACTATGGCTACACCTTC. The chain employs TRBV6-5 and TRBJ1-2; 8 bases match TRBD1. Per the germline V gene, CDR1 is MNHEY and CDR2 is SVGAGI. This CDR3 region has 15 residues. Trimming removed 2 bases from V and 0 bases from J; junction bases left unmatched: 2.

The table lists this clone with a few counts. The rearrangement uses TRBV30 and TRBJ1-3; the D is unclear. Trimming cost V 3 bases and J 0 bases, with 12 bases left between them. The germline CDR1 and CDR2 sequences are GTSNPN and SVGIG (reference sequence). The CDR3 has 15 amino acids. CDR3 nucleotide sequence: TGTGCCTGGAGGAGGGAGCGTTCCTCTGGAAACACCATATATTTT. Its translation: CAWRRERSSGNTIYF.

The gene calls are TRBV19 and TRBJ1-2; the D gene is possibly TRBD1 (6 bases). This CDR3 comprises 17 residues. The V end lost 2 bases, the J end lost 5 bases, and 21 bases lay between the germline ends. CDR1 is LNHDA and CDR2 is SQIVND in the germline V gene (reference sequence). The CDR3 sequence: CASSISTASGGAYGYTF. The CDR3 nucleotides read TGTGCCAGTAGTATATCGACGGCGAGTGGGGGCGCTTATGGCTACACCTTC.

This rearrangement joins TRBV9 to TRBJ1-2, with D uncertain. CDR1 is SGDLS and CDR2 is YYNGEE in the germline V gene. Trimming stripped 0 bases from V and 8 bases from J, with 11 bases between. The length of the CDR3 is 13 residues. Here the CDR3 reads CASSVGGSQGYTF. DNA of the CDR3: TGTGCCAGCAGCGTAGGAGGGTCTCAGGGCTACACCTTC.

The chain joins TRBV3-1 (or the pseudogene TRBV3-2) to TRBJ2-1; possible D gene TRBD1, 7 bases. Germline loops: CDR1 LGHDT, CDR2 YNNKEL (reference sequence). This CDR3 contains 12 residues. The V end lost 8 bases, the J end lost 6 bases, and 11 bases lay between the germline ends. In nucleotides, the CDR3 is TGTGCCAGCGGAGGGACAGCCAATGAGCAGTTCTTC. It is translated as CASGGTANEQFF.

The V and J genes are TRBV12-3 or TRBV12-4 and TRBJ2-6; D ambiguous. CDR3 length equals 13 residues. V was clipped by 4 bases and J by 4 bases, with 5 bases between them. CDR3 sequence (DNA): TGTGCCAGCAGTTCATCAGGGGCCAACGTCCTGACTTTC. It encodes CASSSSGANVLTF.